Each of the 29 T cell receptor beta chains below was sequenced from the same sample in a study of early T cells in non-severe SARS-CoV-2 infection. TCRdb independently ran MiXCR on the 5' RACE reads; one entry per CDR3 protein. The sample consists of 50,000 or so distinct CDR3 sequences, about 13% of them appearing once. The sample was whole blood. Every receptor here comes from an adult who was a healthcare worker with PCR-confirmed SARS-CoV-2 infection or an uninfected control (not recorded which).

This clonotype showed up many times. The chain couples TRBV28 to TRBJ1-2; perhaps TRBD1 as D (5 bases). With 8 bases removed from V and 5 bases from J, the gap between germline ends came to 6 bases. This CDR3 comprises 10 residues. CDR1 and CDR2 (germline): MDHEN, SYDVKM. This CDR3 is CASGGYGYTF. CDR3 bases: TGTGCCAGCGGGGGGTATGGCTACACCTTC.

The chain combines TRBV19 with TRBJ2-7; D assignment may be TRBD1 or TRBD2 (5 bases each). Trimming removed 7 bases at V and 3 bases at J, with 16 bases between. Germline V gene lookup returns CDR1 LNHDA and CDR2 SQIVND (reference sequence). This CDR3 has 14 residues. This CDR3 reads CASNEGIGYYEQYF. The DNA of the CDR3 is TGTGCCAGTAACGAGGGGATTGGGTACTACGAGCAGTACTTC.

This clonotype was picked up one time. The rearrangement links TRBV12-3 or TRBV12-4 to TRBJ2-3, with TRBD1 matching 8 bases. The junction had 2 bases not matched to a gene; V was cut back by 3 bases and J by 3 bases. This CDR3 spans 14 amino acids. The DNA for the CDR3 is TGTGCCAGCAGTTTGGACAGGGTTACAGATACGCAGTATTTT. This translates into CASSLDRVTDTQYF.

This clonotype has a count of ten or more. V and J are TRBV2 and TRBJ1-6, with D unclear. Germline V CDR1 and CDR2: SNHLY, FYNNEI. Deletions cut 2 bases from V and 7 bases from J, with 21 bases between. The CDR3 spans 18 residues. The CDR3 DNA reads as TGTGCCAGCAGTGAATCGTCAGCCAAACCGAGGGTGAATTCACCCCTCCACTTT. Protein sequence: CASSESSAKPRVNSPLHF.

This clonotype was counted ten times or more. The genes are TRBV20-1 and TRBJ2-1; 7 bases line up with TRBD1. The CDR3 runs to 15 residues. V lost 3 bases and J lost 1; bases outside the gene matches: 6. The V gene's germline CDR1 is DFQATT and CDR2 SNEGSKA (reference sequence). The CDR3, as DNA: TGCAGTGCTAGGGAGACAGGGAGTTCCTACAATGAGCAGTTCTTC. This gives the protein CSARETGSSYNEQFF.

This clonotype has at least ten counts. The rearrangement joins TRBV10-3 to TRBJ2-3; D may be TRBD1 (6 bases). Trimming took 5 bases from V and 1 from J, leaving 13 bases between them. The CDR3 is 15 residues long. CDR1 is ENHRY and CDR2 is SYGVKD in the germline V gene. This CDR3 is CAISNRDIGTDTQYF. CDR3 nucleotides: TGTGCCATCAGTAATCGGGACATCGGCACAGATACGCAGTATTTT.

This clonotype came up many times. This CDR3 is CASSNSDRYNEQFF. CDR3 DNA: TGTGCCAGCAGCAATTCGGACAGGTACAATGAGCAGTTCTTC. The J gene is TRBJ2-1, the V gene TRBV7-9; TRBD1 agrees at 7 bases. This CDR3 comprises 14 residues. The germline V gene has CDR1 SEHNR and CDR2 FQNEAQ (reference sequence). J gave up 4 bases and V 5 bases, and 5 bases lay outside the gene matches.

This chain uses TRBV10-3 with TRBJ2-7; possible D gene TRBD1, 7 bases. This CDR3 region has 14 residues. Trimming left V 10 bases short and J 1 base short, with 17 bases between. CDR1 is ENHRY, CDR2 SYGVKD, per germline. The CDR3 loop reads CANPWRGPSYEQYF. The CDR3 nucleotides read TGTGCCAACCCATGGAGGGGGCCTTCCTACGAGCAGTACTTC.

This clonotype was recorded at least ten times. V is TRBV19 and J is TRBJ2-7; D tentatively fits TRBD1 or TRBD2 (5 bases each). Germline V gene sequence: CDR1 LNHDA, CDR2 SQIVND (reference sequence). V dropped 1 base and J dropped 4 bases, with 11 bases sitting between them. The CDR3 runs 14 residues. CDR3 protein: CASSIAPGRYEQYF. CDR3 nucleotides: TGTGCCAGTAGTATAGCCCCAGGGAGATACGAGCAGTACTTC.

This clonotype was found many times. The chain couples TRBV6-6 to TRBJ2-7, with 7 bases that match TRBD1. The CDR3 sequence is 15 residues long. The germline gives CDR1 MNHNY, CDR2 SVGAGI (reference sequence). With 7 bases clipped from V and 4 bases from J, the junction kept 13 bases outside the gene matches. This CDR3 is CASIMNRGRTYEQYF. The CDR3 DNA follows: TGTGCCAGCATAATGAACAGGGGTCGAACGTACGAGCAGTACTTC.

This clonotype was counted between two and nine times. The chain recombines TRBV10-3 with TRBJ1-5, with a weak D call TRBD1 (5 bases). Between the trimmed V and J ends, which lost 3 bases and 3 bases, there was a span of 12 bases. Germline CDR1 and CDR2: ENHRY and SYGVKD. The CDR3 has 15 amino acids. CDR3 in DNA: TGTGCCATCAGTGACGAGGGGACTTTCAATCAGCCCCAGCATTTT. It yields the protein CAISDEGTFNQPQHF.

This clonotype was recorded at least ten times. The rearrangement links TRBV6-2 or TRBV6-3 to TRBJ1-1; perhaps TRBD1 as D (6 bases). Germline CDR1 is MNHEY and CDR2 is SVGEGT. CDR3 size: 15 residues. Deletions cut 6 bases from V and 4 bases from J, with 18 bases between. This CDR3 is CASSLRGGGFTEAFF. CDR3 sequence (DNA): TGTGCCAGCAGCCTTCGGGGCGGGGGCTTCACTGAAGCTTTCTTT.

This clonotype was observed at least ten times. The chain carries TRBV5-4 and TRBJ2-7; 9 bases match TRBD2. There are 14 residues in the CDR3. After removal of 4 bases from V and 7 bases from J, the junction contained 9 bases not matched to a gene. Germline lookup yields CDR1 SGHNT and CDR2 YYREEE (reference sequence). DNA of the CDR3: TGTGCCAGCAGCCAAGCGGGAGGTCCCTGGGAGCAGTACTTC. It is translated as CASSQAGGPWEQYF.

The CDR3: CASSRGESTDTQYF. CDR3 in DNA: TGCGCCAGCAGTCGGGGGGAAAGCACAGATACGCAGTATTTT. The chain uses TRBV10-1 and TRBJ2-3, with TRBD2 identical over 7 bases. The V gene end was trimmed by 5 bases and the J gene end by 0 bases; junction bases not matched to a gene: 2. The CDR3 is made up of 14 amino acids. CDR1 is WNHNN and CDR2 is SYGVQD in the germline V gene (reference sequence).

This clonotype was counted at least ten times. The chain has TRBV6-6 and TRBJ1-6; TRBD1 matches at 8 bases. The CDR3 extends over 15 amino acids. The germline V gene has CDR1 MNHNY and CDR2 SVGAGI (reference sequence). The V segment lost 5 bases and the J segment 4 bases; nucleotides outside the gene matches: 4. CDR3 in amino acids: CASSQTGGYNSPLHF. The CDR3 DNA reads as TGTGCCAGCAGTCAAACAGGGGGGTATAATTCACCCCTCCACTTT.

V usage is TRBV6-5 and J usage is TRBJ1-1; the D gene is possibly TRBD1 (5 bases). This CDR3 has 17 amino acids. V lost 2 bases and J lost 2, with 18 bases in between. Looked up from germline, CDR1 is MNHEY and CDR2 is SVGAGI. The CDR3 coding sequence is TGTGCCAGCAGTTACGGGGGATTAGGACCCGGTAACACTGAAGCTTTCTTT. It translates to CASSYGGLGPGNTEAFF.

This clonotype was recorded at least ten times. The J gene is TRBJ2-1, the V gene TRBV6-1; TRBD2 might be the D (6 bases). Germline values: CDR1 MNHNS, CDR2 SASEGT. V shed 6 bases and J shed 2 bases, with 11 bases lying between them. The CDR3 is made up of 14 amino acids. CDR3 residues: CASRDYTTYNEQFF. The CDR3 DNA is TGTGCCAGCAGGGACTACACTACCTACAATGAGCAGTTCTTC.

V and J are TRBV12-3 or TRBV12-4 and TRBJ1-5; D possibly corresponds to TRBD1 (5 bases). The germline V and J ends were trimmed by 6 bases and 5 bases, with 14 bases remaining between them. This CDR3 is built from 14 residues. The CDR3 protein is CASSKNRGDQPQHF. The CDR3 coding sequence is TGTGCCAGCAGCAAAAATAGGGGCGATCAGCCCCAGCATTTT.

This clonotype has only one observation. The CDR3 is CSAGPPANTEAFF. For the CDR3, the DNA is TGCAGCGCCGGACCCCCAGCGAACACTGAAGCTTTCTTT. This chain joins TRBV29-1 and TRBJ1-1; D gene uncertain. V was trimmed by 7 bases and J by 1 base, leaving 13 bases between them. CDR1 is SQVTM, CDR2 ANQGSEA, per germline. The CDR3 has 13 residues.

This clonotype came up many times. The V gene is TRBV30, the J gene TRBJ2-7; D assignment may be TRBD1 or TRBD2 (5 bases each). Germline values: CDR1 GTSNPN, CDR2 SVGIG (reference sequence). Trimming took off 2 bases at V and 7 bases at J, with 18 bases between the two ends. The CDR3 runs 14 residues. In DNA, the CDR3 is TGTGCCTGGAGTCCCGGGACCGGGGCCCGGGAGCAGTACTTC. This translates into CAWSPGTGAREQYF.

This clonotype was counted many times. The rearrangement links TRBV6-6 to TRBJ1-5, with D tentatively TRBD1 (5 bases). Germline V CDR1 and CDR2: MNHNY, SVGAGI (reference sequence). V was pared by 2 bases and J by 6 bases, with 14 bases between. CDR3 length: 15 amino acids. The CDR3, as DNA: TGTGCCAGCAGTTACGCAGACAGTTCTAGTCAGCCCCAGCATTTT. Translating gives CASSYADSSSQPQHF.

This clonotype was recorded a few times. The CDR3 protein is CASSQVSPGTGYNEQFF. The CDR3 region has the DNA TGCGCCAGCAGCCAAGTTTCACCCGGGACGGGCTACAATGAGCAGTTCTTC. This chain joins TRBV4-1 and TRBJ2-1; D might be TRBD1 or TRBD2, each matching 5 bases. V lost 1 base and J lost 3, with 16 bases in between. The CDR3 runs 17 residues. Germline CDR1 and CDR2: MGHRA and YSYEKL.

The gene calls are TRBV5-1 and TRBJ2-1; TRBD2 matches 8 bases. After removal of 2 bases from V and 2 bases from J, the junction contained 9 bases not matched to a gene. The CDR3 runs 17 residues. CDR1 is SGHRS, CDR2 YFSETQ, per germline. CDR3 coding DNA: TGCGCCAGCAGCTTTTGGGCCAGCGGGAGTCCCTACAATGAGCAGTTCTTC. Translated, it gives CASSFWASGSPYNEQFF.

Ten or more counts support this clonotype. CDR3 bases: TGCGCCAGCAGCCAAGTGAGTTGGGGCGTGGGACAGGCGGACAAAGCTTTCTTT. This encodes CASSQVSWGVGQADKAFF. V usage is TRBV4-1 and J usage is TRBJ1-1; the match to TRBD1 covers 8 bases. CDR3 length equals 18 residues. Trimming removed 1 base from V and 9 bases from J; junction bases left unmatched: 19. Germline CDR1 MGHRA, CDR2 YSYEKL.

This clonotype was seen a few times. The chain uses TRBV6-5 and TRBJ1-4; D perhaps matches TRBD1 (5 bases). V was shortened by 2 bases and J by 0 bases, with 13 bases between the two germline ends. Germline CDR1 reads MNHEY; CDR2 reads SVGAGI. The CDR3 is 17 amino acids. The CDR3 DNA reads as TGTGCCAGCAGTTACCGTGCCGTGGGGGCAACTAATGAAAAACTGTTTTTT. Protein: CASSYRAVGATNEKLFF.

The V and J genes are TRBV4-2 and TRBJ2-7; 11 bases align to TRBD2. This CDR3 is built from 16 residues. V was clipped by 0 bases and J by 3 bases; unmatched bases: 4. CDR1 and CDR2 (germline): LGHNA, YNFKEQ. CDR3: CASSQEVTSGSYEQYF. For the CDR3, the DNA is TGTGCCAGCAGCCAAGAGGTTACTAGCGGGAGCTACGAGCAGTACTTC.

This clonotype was seen ten or more times. The rearrangement joins TRBV18 to TRBJ1-5; no clear D gene. Looked up from germline, CDR1 is KGHSH and CDR2 is LQKENI. Deletions cut 2 bases from V and 4 bases from J, with 15 bases between. CDR3 length equals 16 residues. The CDR3 loop reads CASSPAGQLLNQPQHF. As DNA, the CDR3 is TGTGCCAGCTCACCAGCTGGGCAGCTCCTAAATCAGCCCCAGCATTTT. Full variable domain (outside the CDR3, taken from reference TRBV18 and TRBJ1-5): NAGVMQNPRHLVRRRGQEARLRCSPMKGHSHVYWYRQLPEEGLKFMVYLQKENIIDESGMPKERFSAEFPKEGPSILRIQQVVRGDSAAYFCASSPAGQLLNQPQHFGDGTRLSIL.

This clonotype was recorded at least ten times. The V gene is TRBV30, the J gene TRBJ2-2; D is undetermined. The CDR3 totals 16 residues. Germline CDR1 and CDR2: GTSNPN and SVGIG (reference sequence). Trimming stripped 0 bases from V and 1 base from J, with 12 bases between. The CDR3 DNA sequence: TGTGCCTGGAGTGTATTCGGAGCCTTGAACACCGGGGAGCTGTTTTTT. Translating it yields CAWSVFGALNTGELFF.

This clonotype turned up a few times. The chain carries TRBV5-4 and TRBJ2-7; D unclear. Trimming shortened V by 0 bases and J by 3 bases, and 10 bases separated the two germline ends. The CDR3 loop spans 14 amino acids. The V gene's germline CDR1 is SGHNT and CDR2 YYREEE (reference sequence). As DNA, the CDR3 is TGTGCCAGCAGCTTGGGGGCCAAGGACTACGAGCAGTACTTC. This encodes CASSLGAKDYEQYF.